These 22 T cell receptor beta chains share one sample of origin, sequenced in a study of cytomegalovirus exposure and HLA in healthy donors. Clones were sequenced by immunoSEQ multiplex PCR, and TCRdb holds only the in-frame ones, with some missing. The table records 100,000 or so clones, roughly 86% of them present only once. Source material: PBMCs. The receptors here all came from a woman aged 18-29 years in good health and CMV-seropositive.

The chain recombines TRBV16 with TRBJ1-2; D remains ambiguous. Germline values: CDR1 KGHSY, CDR2 FQNENV. This CDR3 has 14 residues. The V and J ends lost 1 base and 7 bases respectively, with 13 bases between them. This chain's CDR3 is CASSQLFTESGYTF. The CDR3, as DNA: TGTGCCAGCAGCCAATTATTCACAGAGAGTGGCTACACCTTC.

The table lists this clone with a count of one. The V gene is TRBV6-1, the J gene TRBJ2-7; D perhaps matches TRBD2 (6 bases). Germline lookup yields CDR1 MNHNS and CDR2 SASEGT. Trimming cost V 8 bases and J 3 bases, with 20 bases left between them. The CDR3 covers 15 residues. CDR3 coding DNA: TGTGCCAGCGTGATGTACAACAGACTAGGCTACGAGCAGTACTTC. It specifies CASVMYNRLGYEQYF.

The chain combines TRBV9 with TRBJ2-1; 11 bases map to TRBD1. J lost 0 bases, V lost 4 bases, and 18 bases had no gene match. This CDR3 comprises 21 residues. Germline loops: CDR1 SGDLS, CDR2 YYNGEE. The CDR3 nucleotides are TGTGCCAGCAGCCATAAATTGGACAGGGGGCTGGGAGGGAGCTCCTACAATGAGCAGTTCTTC. This gives the protein CASSHKLDRGLGGSSYNEQFF.

This clone was seen only once. The chain carries TRBV2 and TRBJ2-7; D is possibly TRBD1 (5 bases). The CDR3 has 14 amino acids. The ends were cut back, 8 bases at V and 5 bases at J, with 19 bases in the middle. In germline, CDR1 is SNHLY, CDR2 FYNNEI. CDR3 DNA: TGTGCCAGCGGAACTTCACAGGTTTGGAACGAGCAGTACTTC. Its translation: CASGTSQVWNEQYF.

Comment on this clone: One end of the junction varies from germline; a read error may be responsible. The sample has other DNA sequences that encode this CDR3 too. This rearrangement joins TRBV15 to TRBJ2-7; TRBD2 agrees at 8 bases. Germline CDR1 and CDR2: LNHNV and YYDKDF (reference sequence). The CDR3 runs to 15 residues. As DNA, the CDR3 is TGTGCCACCAGTAGAGATCCGGCTAGCGGGTACGAGCAGTACTTC. The encoded protein is CATSRDPASGYEQYF.

In its sample, this clone was seen a few times. The genes are TRBV4-1 and TRBJ2-1; TRBD1 matches at 7 bases. The CDR3 length is 16 residues. From germline, CDR1 is MGHRA and CDR2 YSYEKL. Trimming cost V 3 bases and J 6 bases; bases outside gene matches: 11. The DNA of the CDR3 is TGCGCCAGCAGCCAGGTGATTGACAGGGTTGGCAATGAGCAGTTCTTC. Amino acids: CASSQVIDRVGNEQFF.

The chain employs TRBV5-1 and TRBJ2-3; 8 bases are shared with TRBD2. Germline CDR1 reads SGHRS; CDR2 reads YFSETQ. V shed 0 bases and J 6 bases; nucleotides not matched to a gene: 15. The CDR3 sequence is 18 residues long. CDR3 amino acids: CASSLAALAEMTLDTQYF. The CDR3 DNA is TGCGCCAGCAGCTTGGCCGCACTAGCGGAGATGACTTTGGATACGCAGTATTTT.

This chain joins TRBV4-1 and TRBJ2-1, with 13 bases fitting TRBD2. Per germline, CDR1 MGHRA and CDR2 YSYEKL. The CDR3 sequence is 16 residues long. The V gene end was trimmed by 1 base and the J gene end by 5 bases; junction bases not matched to a gene: 2. DNA for the CDR3: TGCGCCAGCAGCCAAGCCGGACTAGCGGGGGACAATGAGCAGTTCTTC. It translates to CASSQAGLAGDNEQFF.

This chain links TRBV7-2 with TRBJ2-7, with D unresolved. From germline, CDR1 is SGHTA and CDR2 FQGNSA. The CDR3 spans 15 residues. Deletions cut 2 bases from V and 2 bases from J, with 13 bases between. The CDR3 here is CASSLRQSTAYEQYF. For the CDR3, the DNA is TGTGCCAGCAGCTTACGCCAGAGCACAGCCTACGAGCAGTACTTC.

This chain joins TRBV28 and TRBJ1-2; TRBD1 aligns across 7 bases. The CDR3 length is 14 residues. Losses at the gene ends were 5 bases for V and 4 bases for J; bases not matched to a gene: 7. The V gene's germline CDR1 is MDHEN and CDR2 SYDVKM. The CDR3 nucleotides read TGTGCCAGCAGTGTAAGACAGGGTGTCTATGGCTACACCTTC. Encoded protein: CASSVRQGVYGYTF.

The V call is TRBV19, the J call TRBJ1-2; D is unclear. Germline CDR1 is LNHDA and CDR2 is SQIVND (reference sequence). V was clipped by 4 bases and J by 2 bases, with 8 bases between them. This CDR3 spans 13 amino acids. The CDR3 region is CASSRLENYGYTF. The DNA for the CDR3 is TGTGCCAGTAGTAGGCTAGAGAACTATGGCTACACCTTC.

This chain uses TRBV7-3 with TRBJ1-2; TRBD1 agrees at 8 bases. The CDR3 is 15 amino acids. Unmatched junction bases numbered 8, after V lost 5 bases and J lost 3 bases. Germline V gene lookup returns CDR1 SGHTA and CDR2 FQGTGA. DNA of the CDR3: TGTGCCAGCAGCCCCAGCGGACAGGGCGACTATGGCTACACCTTC. Translated, it gives CASSPSGQGDYGYTF.

This clone is a singleton in its sample. One junction end disagrees with the germline gene, perhaps due to a read error. The rearrangement links TRBV6-5 to TRBJ1-2, with a weak D call TRBD1 (5 bases). The CDR3 runs 13 residues. Germline V gene data show CDR1 as MNHEY and CDR2 as SVGAGI. CDR3 loop: CASRRQRIYGLSF. The CDR3 DNA is TGTGCCAGCAGGCGACAGAGAATTTATGGCTTGTCCTTC.

The rearrangement uses TRBV5-1 and TRBJ2-3; TRBD1 matches at 10 bases. With 6 bases clipped from V and 3 bases from J, the junction kept 10 bases outside the gene matches. Germline assignment: CDR1 SGHRS and CDR2 YFSETQ. The CDR3 covers 16 residues. As DNA, the CDR3 is TGCGCCAGCACCCCCGGGGACAGGGGAATAACAGATACGCAGTATTTT. Translating it yields CASTPGDRGITDTQYF.

This clone was seen more than once but under ten times. Other DNA sequences within the sample encode an identical CDR3. The rearrangement uses TRBV6-5 and TRBJ2-7; D is ambiguous. This CDR3 spans 11 amino acids. Trimming took 0 bases from V and 6 from J, leaving 3 bases between them. Germline loops: CDR1 MNHEY, CDR2 SVGAGI. The CDR3: CASSYSREQYF. The CDR3 DNA sequence: TGTGCCAGCAGTTACTCCCGCGAGCAGTACTTC.

This clone was seen only once. This chain uses TRBV4-2 with TRBJ2-2; TRBD1 might be the D (6 bases). Deletions cut 6 bases from V and 2 bases from J, with 7 bases between. Germline CDR1 and CDR2: LGHNA and YNFKEQ. The CDR3 length is 13 residues. CDR3 amino acids: CASSGTNTGELFF. In DNA form, the CDR3 reads TGTGCCAGCAGTGGGACAAACACCGGGGAGCTGTTTTTT.

This chain links TRBV10-3 with TRBJ1-3, with TRBD1 matching 8 bases. V dropped 3 bases and J dropped 7; count of bases not matched to a gene: 11. CDR3 length: 16 residues. Germline CDR1 reads ENHRY; CDR2 reads SYGVKD. CDR3 region: CAISESGQDLGNTIYF. The CDR3 nucleotides are TGTGCCATCAGTGAATCGGGACAGGATTTGGGGAACACCATATATTTT.

The genes are TRBV18 and TRBJ2-3; TRBD2 agrees at 7 bases. CDR1 and CDR2 (germline): KGHSH, LQKENI. The trim removed 3 bases at V and 1 base at J, leaving 7 bases unmatched. This CDR3 has 16 residues. This chain's CDR3 is CASSPSLADGTDTQYF. DNA of the CDR3: TGTGCCAGCTCACCGTCGCTAGCGGACGGCACAGATACGCAGTATTTT. Full variable domain (missing parts from reference TRBV18 and TRBJ2-3): NAGVMQNPRHLVRRRGQEARLRCSPMKGHSHVYWYRQLPEEGLKFMVYLQKENIIDESGMPKERFSAEFPKEGPSILRIQQVVRGDSAAYFCASSPSLADGTDTQYFGPGTRLTVL.

The chain combines TRBV7-2 with TRBJ2-1; TRBD2 aligns across 11 bases. The CDR3 spans 16 residues. Trimming took 2 bases from V and 5 from J; bases not matched to a gene: 5. Per germline, CDR1 SGHTA and CDR2 FQGNSA. The CDR3 nucleotides are TGTGCCAGCAGCTTACTTAGCGGGAGGGTGGACAATGAGCAGTTCTTC. It specifies CASSLLSGRVDNEQFF. Full variable domain (missing parts from reference TRBV7-2 and TRBJ2-1): GAGVSQSPSNKVTEKGKDVELRCDPISGHTALYWYRQSLGQGLEFLIYFQGNSAPDKSGLPSDRFSAERTGGSVSTLTIQRTQQEDSAVYLCASSLLSGRVDNEQFFGPGTRLTVL.

The chain recombines TRBV9 with TRBJ2-5; TRBD2 matches 7 bases. CDR1 SGDLS and CDR2 YYNGEE come from the germline V gene. CDR3 length: 14 residues. J was trimmed by 4 bases and V by 3 bases; bases with no gene match: 6. For the CDR3, the DNA is TGTGCCAGCAGCGCCGGACTAGTTTCAGAGACCCAGTACTTC. Its protein is CASSAGLVSETQYF.

The V gene is TRBV5-8, the J gene TRBJ1-2, with 9 bases that match TRBD1. Germline lookup yields CDR1 SGHTS and CDR2 YDEGEE. V trimming: 4 bases; J trimming: 3 bases; junction bases outside the gene matches: 7. The CDR3 loop spans 15 amino acids. This chain's CDR3 is CASSPTGGLDYGYTF. In DNA form, the CDR3 reads TGTGCCAGCAGCCCAACAGGGGGCCTCGACTATGGCTACACCTTC.

V and J are TRBV27 and TRBJ2-1; 11 nucleotides align to TRBD2. The germline CDR1 and CDR2 sequences are MNHEY and SMNVEV (reference sequence). The CDR3 runs 16 residues. Trimming at V came to 6 bases and at J to 0 bases, leaving 4 bases not matched to a gene. CDR3: CASSLLAGASYNEQFF. CDR3 bases: TGTGCCAGCAGCTTACTAGCGGGGGCCTCCTACAATGAGCAGTTCTTC.